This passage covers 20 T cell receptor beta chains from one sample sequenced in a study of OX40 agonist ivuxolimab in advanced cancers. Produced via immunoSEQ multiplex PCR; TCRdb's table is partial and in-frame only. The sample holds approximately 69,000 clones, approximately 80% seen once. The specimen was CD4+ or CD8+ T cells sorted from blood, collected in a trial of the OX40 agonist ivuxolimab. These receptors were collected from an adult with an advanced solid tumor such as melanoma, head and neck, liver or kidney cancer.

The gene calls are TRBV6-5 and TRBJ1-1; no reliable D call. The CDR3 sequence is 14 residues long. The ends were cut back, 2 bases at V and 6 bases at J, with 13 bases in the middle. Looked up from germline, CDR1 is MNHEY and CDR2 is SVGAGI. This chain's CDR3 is CASSYERVGPEAFF. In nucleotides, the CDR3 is TGTGCCAGCAGTTACGAAAGGGTCGGGCCTGAAGCTTTCTTT.

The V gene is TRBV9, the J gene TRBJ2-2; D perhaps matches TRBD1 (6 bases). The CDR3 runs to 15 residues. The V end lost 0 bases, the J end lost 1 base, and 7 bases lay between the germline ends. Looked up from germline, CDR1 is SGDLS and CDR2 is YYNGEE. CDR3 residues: CASSVARGNTGELFF. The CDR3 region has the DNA TGTGCCAGCAGCGTAGCCAGGGGGAACACCGGGGAGCTGTTTTTT.

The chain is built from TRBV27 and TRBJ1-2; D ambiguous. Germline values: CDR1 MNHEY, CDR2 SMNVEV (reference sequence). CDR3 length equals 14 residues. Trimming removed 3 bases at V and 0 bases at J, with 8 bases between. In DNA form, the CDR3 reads TGTGCCAGCAGTTTCGGTCCAGCTAACTATGGCTACACCTTC. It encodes CASSFGPANYGYTF.

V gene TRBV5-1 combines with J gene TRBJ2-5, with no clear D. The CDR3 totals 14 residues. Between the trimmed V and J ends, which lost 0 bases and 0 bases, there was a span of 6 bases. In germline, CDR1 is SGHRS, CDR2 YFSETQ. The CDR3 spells CASSLEGYQETQYF. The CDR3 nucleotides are TGCGCCAGCAGCTTGGAGGGTTACCAAGAGACCCAGTACTTC.

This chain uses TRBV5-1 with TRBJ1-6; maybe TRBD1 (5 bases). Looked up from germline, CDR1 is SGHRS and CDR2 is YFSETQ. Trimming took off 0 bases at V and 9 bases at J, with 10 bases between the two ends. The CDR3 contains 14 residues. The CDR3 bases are TGCGCCAGCAGCTTGGTTGCGGGGCCTTCACCCCTCCACTTT. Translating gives CASSLVAGPSPLHF.

The CDR3 DNA sequence: TGCGCCAGCAGTGACCCCCCAGGGAGTGTGGTGAACACTGAAGCTTTCTTT. Encoded protein: CASSDPPGSVVNTEAFF. This sequence joins TRBV10-2 and TRBJ1-1; possible D gene TRBD1, 5 bases. V was pared by 3 bases and J by 0 bases, with 17 bases between. Germline CDR1 and CDR2: WSHSY and SAAADI. The CDR3 contains 17 residues.

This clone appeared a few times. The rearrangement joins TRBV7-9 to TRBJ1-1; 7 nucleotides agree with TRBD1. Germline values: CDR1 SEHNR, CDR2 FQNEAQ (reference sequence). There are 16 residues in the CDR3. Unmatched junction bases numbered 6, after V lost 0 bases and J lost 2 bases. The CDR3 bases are TGTGCCAGCAGCTTAGCGTCCGGGACAGCTAACACTGAAGCTTTCTTT. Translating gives CASSLASGTANTEAFF.

The CDR3 DNA sequence: TGTGCCAGCAGTTATTGGCCAGAAGCCTACGAGCAGTACTTC. Protein product: CASSYWPEAYEQYF. This rearrangement joins TRBV6-6 to TRBJ2-7; D is undetermined. The CDR3 runs 14 residues. Trimming cost V 3 bases and J 2 bases, with 11 bases left between them. Germline assignment: CDR1 MNHNY and CDR2 SVGAGI (reference sequence).

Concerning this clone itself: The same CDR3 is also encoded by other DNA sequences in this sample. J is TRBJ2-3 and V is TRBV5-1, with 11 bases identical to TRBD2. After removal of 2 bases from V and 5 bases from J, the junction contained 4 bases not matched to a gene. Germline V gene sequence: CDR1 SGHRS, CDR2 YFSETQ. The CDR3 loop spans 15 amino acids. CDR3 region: CASSLTSGGVDTQYF. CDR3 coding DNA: TGCGCCAGCAGCTTAACTAGCGGGGGAGTAGATACGCAGTATTTT.

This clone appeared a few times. The CDR3 region is CASSRGNMNTEAFF. The CDR3 DNA follows: TGCGCCAGCAGTAGGGGGAATATGAACACTGAAGCTTTCTTT. The rearrangement uses TRBV10-2 and TRBJ1-1; perhaps TRBD1 as D (6 bases). The V end lost 5 bases, the J end lost 0 bases, and 10 bases lay between the germline ends. Germline V CDR1 and CDR2: WSHSY, SAAADI. CDR3 length equals 14 residues.

This chain's CDR3 is CSVSYDRGTEAFF. The CDR3 DNA is TGCAGCGTTTCCTATGACAGGGGGACTGAAGCTTTCTTT. This rearrangement joins TRBV29-1 to TRBJ1-1, with 9 nucleotides matching TRBD1. The CDR3 spans 13 residues. Germline loops: CDR1 SQVTM, CDR2 ANQGSEA. Germline trimming cut 5 bases from V and 5 bases from J; bases unmatched to any gene: 6.

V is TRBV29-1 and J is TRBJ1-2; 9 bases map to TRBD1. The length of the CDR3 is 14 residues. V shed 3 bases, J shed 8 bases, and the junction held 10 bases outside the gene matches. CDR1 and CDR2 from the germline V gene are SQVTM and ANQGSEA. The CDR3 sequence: CSVDPGQGVGGYTF. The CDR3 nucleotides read TGCAGCGTTGACCCGGGACAGGGTGTGGGGGGCTACACCTTC.

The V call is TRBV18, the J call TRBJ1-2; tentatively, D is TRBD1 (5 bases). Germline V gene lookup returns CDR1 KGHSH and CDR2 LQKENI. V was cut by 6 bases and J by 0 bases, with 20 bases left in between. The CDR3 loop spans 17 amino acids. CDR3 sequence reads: CASSQINPGLANYGYTF. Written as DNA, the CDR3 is TGTGCCAGCTCGCAAATTAATCCAGGGCTAGCTAACTATGGCTACACCTTC.

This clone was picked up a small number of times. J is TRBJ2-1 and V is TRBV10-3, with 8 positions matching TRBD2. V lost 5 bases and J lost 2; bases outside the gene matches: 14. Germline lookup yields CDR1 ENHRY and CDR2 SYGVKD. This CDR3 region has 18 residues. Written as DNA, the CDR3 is TGTGCCATCAGTAGTAGGGCGGGGGGCGAGGAAACCTACAATGAGCAGTTCTTC. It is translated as CAISSRAGGEETYNEQFF.

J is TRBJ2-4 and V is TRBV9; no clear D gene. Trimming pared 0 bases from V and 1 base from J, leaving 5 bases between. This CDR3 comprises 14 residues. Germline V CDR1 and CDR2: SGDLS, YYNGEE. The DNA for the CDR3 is TGTGCCAGCAGCGTAGAGGCCGCCAAAAACATTCAGTACTTC. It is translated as CASSVEAAKNIQYF.

The CDR3 region has the DNA TGTGCCATCAGCTCGACAGGGGGTTTCGTTGGCTACACCTTC. The encoded protein is CAISSTGGFVGYTF. The genes are TRBV10-3 and TRBJ1-2; TRBD1 agrees at 9 bases. V lost 6 bases, J lost 7 bases, and 9 bases stayed unmatched. CDR3 length: 14 residues. Germline V lookup: CDR1 ENHRY, CDR2 SYGVKD.

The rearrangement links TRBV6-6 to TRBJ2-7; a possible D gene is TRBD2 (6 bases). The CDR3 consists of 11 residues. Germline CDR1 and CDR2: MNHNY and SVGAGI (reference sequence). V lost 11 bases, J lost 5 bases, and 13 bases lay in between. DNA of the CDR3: TGTGCCGCCCGGAGGGGCCACGAGCAGTACTTC. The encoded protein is CAARRGHEQYF.

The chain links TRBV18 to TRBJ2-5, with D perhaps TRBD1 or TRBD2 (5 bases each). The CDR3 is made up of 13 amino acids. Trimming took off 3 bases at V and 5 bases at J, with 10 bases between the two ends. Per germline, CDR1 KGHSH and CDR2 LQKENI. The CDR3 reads CASSPGVRETQYF. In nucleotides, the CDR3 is TGTGCCAGCTCACCGGGGGTACGGGAGACCCAGTACTTC.

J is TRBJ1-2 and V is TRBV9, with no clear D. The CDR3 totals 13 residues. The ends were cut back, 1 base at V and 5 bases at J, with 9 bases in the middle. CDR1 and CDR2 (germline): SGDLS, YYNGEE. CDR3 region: CASSVPGRYGYTF. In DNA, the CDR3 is TGTGCCAGCAGCGTACCAGGACGGTATGGCTACACCTTC.

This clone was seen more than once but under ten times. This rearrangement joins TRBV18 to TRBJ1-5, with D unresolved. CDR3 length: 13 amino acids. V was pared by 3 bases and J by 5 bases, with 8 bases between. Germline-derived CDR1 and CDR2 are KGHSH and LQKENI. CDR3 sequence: CASSPGSDQPQHF. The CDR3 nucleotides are TGTGCCAGCTCACCCGGAAGTGATCAGCCCCAGCATTTT.